This note documents a single T cell receptor (beta chain) sequence. What this receptor recognizes is not known. No much larger clone exists at a distance of one base, and base qualities are not known. These data belong to a study of blood T cells in healthy people across ages (dated by TCRdb to the mid-2010s). Regarding the research as a whole: Template switching captured roughly one uniquely barcoded TCR beta cDNA molecule per two T cells in model experiments. Using deep sequencing normalized with unique cDNA molecular identifiers, the study measured how TCR beta repertoire diversity changes with age. Donors were grouped into four age groups: young (average 16 years), middle-aged (around 39), aged (approximately 67) and long-lived (around 82). To avoid experimental bias, donors of different ages were spread randomly across the sequencing lanes. Two additional independent replicas of 1 million unique cDNA reads from the same blood draw were analyzed for two donors (one aged 18 to 29 and one aged 80 or older).

The roughly 38 donors, aged about 6 to 95 years, were systemically healthy Caucasian individuals from Russia. Ten milliliters of peripheral blood were drawn from each donor into EDTA-treated Vacutainer tubes. Ficoll-Paque density-gradient centrifugation was used to isolate PBMCs, with at least 7 million per sample. Trizol reagent was used to extract total RNA from the PBMCs, yielding at least 6 micrograms per sample. For every donor, an aliquot of PBMCs went through flow cytometry to measure the percentages of naive CD45RAhigh/CD27high T cells. General findings and caveats noted by the study authors: Since profiling was done on bulk unsorted PBMCs, naive and antigen-experienced compartments could not be conclusively compared. There was a strong correlation between observed TCR beta diversity and the percentage of naive T cells measured by flow cytometry. Compared with the aged group, more naive CD4+ T cells, fewer expanded clones and increased TCR diversity were shown by the long-lived group, suggesting age selection. As age increased, observed TCR beta diversity per million T cells dropped in a roughly linear way, and a significant reduction was already evident by age 40. Total diversity estimates from one million sequenced T cells were considered lower bounds and underestimates. The CMV infection status of donors was not known, potentially confounding age-related changes in expanded clonotypes.

Libraries were built with 5' RACE. Sequencing relied on an Illumina HiSeq 2500. A second roughly 6 to 12 cycle PCR used a sample-barcoded 5' primer and a J-beta primer mix. A template-switch 5' adaptor carrying 12 random nucleotides introduced a unique molecular identifier onto each TCR beta cDNA molecule. Each sample yielded at least 3 million CDR3-containing paired-end reads. All of the RNA was converted into first-strand cDNA using the Mint cDNA synthesis kit, with a TRBC-specific oligonucleotide serving as the primer. Following uracil-DNA glycosylase treatment, a first 18-cycle PCR with universal primers M1SS and BC2_uni_R was performed on all cDNA. The original methods were these. Each sample was normalized by randomly selecting 1 million high-quality reads, each carrying a distinct molecular identifier. Instead of being binned into consensus sequences, reads that shared molecular identifiers were thrown out. MiTCR, set to a Q25 quality threshold and the strictest error-elimination algorithm, was used for CDR3 identification, clonotype clustering and error correction. A nonparametric unseen species model using Euler transformation provided a lower-bound estimate of total TCR beta diversity. Using fastp at Q25 and MiXCR, TCRdb reprocessed the public reads and kept productive beta chains. Each record represents a unique CDR3 protein, reported with the most common genes and DNA among its rows. The V and J calls, along with clone size, are taken from TCRdb and not from the paper's own processing. The sample records some 290,000 distinct CDR3 sequences, 25% to 30% of which are singletons. The top ten clonotypes cover about 30% of the sample.

V loses 1 base, J loses 6 bases, and the germline ends lie 13 bases apart. In the germline V gene, CDR1 corresponds to SGHTA and CDR2 to FQGNSA. Measured from the cysteine to the phenylalanine, the CDR3 is 16 residues long. The retained sequence is limited to the CDR3, 48 bases, with the frame set at the first base. This TCR derives from a woman aged 70-85 years in good health. The V gene is TRBV7-2 and the J gene is TRBJ1-6; the D segment could be TRBD1, given 6 matching bases. Sequencing used blood. The CDR3 region reads CASSLGGGSSNSPLHF. DNA sequence: TGTGCCAGCAGCTTAGGCGGGGGCAGCTCTAATTCACCCCTCCACTTT.